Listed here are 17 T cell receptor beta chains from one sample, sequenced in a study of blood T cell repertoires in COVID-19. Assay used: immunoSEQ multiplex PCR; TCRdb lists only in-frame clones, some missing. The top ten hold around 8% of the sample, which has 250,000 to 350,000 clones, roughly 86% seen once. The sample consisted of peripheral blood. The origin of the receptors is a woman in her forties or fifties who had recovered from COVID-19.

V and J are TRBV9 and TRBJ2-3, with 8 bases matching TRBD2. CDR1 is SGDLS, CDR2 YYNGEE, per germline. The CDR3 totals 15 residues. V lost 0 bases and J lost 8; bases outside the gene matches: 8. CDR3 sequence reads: CASSVEGGRLGTQYF. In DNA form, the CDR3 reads TGTGCCAGCAGCGTAGAGGGCGGGAGGTTGGGTACGCAGTATTTT.

The CDR3 nucleotides read TGTGCCAGCAGTCTCTCGACAGGGGAGGGAGGCTACACCTTC. Amino acids: CASSLSTGEGGYTF. This sequence joins TRBV2 and TRBJ1-2; 8 nucleotides match TRBD1. V trimming: 5 bases; J trimming: 8 bases; junction bases outside the gene matches: 10. Germline V lookup: CDR1 SNHLY, CDR2 FYNNEI. This CDR3 comprises 14 residues.

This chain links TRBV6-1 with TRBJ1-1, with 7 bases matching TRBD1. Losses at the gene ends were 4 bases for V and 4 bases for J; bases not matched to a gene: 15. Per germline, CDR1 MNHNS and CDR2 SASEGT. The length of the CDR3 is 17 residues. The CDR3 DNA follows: TGTGCCAGCAGTGGAGGCAGGGGGGGAGCGGGAGTCACTGAAGCTTTCTTT. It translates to CASSGGRGGAGVTEAFF.

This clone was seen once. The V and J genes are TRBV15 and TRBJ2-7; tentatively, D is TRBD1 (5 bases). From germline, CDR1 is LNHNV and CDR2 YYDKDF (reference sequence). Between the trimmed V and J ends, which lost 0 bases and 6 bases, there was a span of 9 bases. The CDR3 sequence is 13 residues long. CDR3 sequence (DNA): TGTGCCACCAGCAGAGATTTAAGGGGCGAGCAGTACTTC. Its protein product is CATSRDLRGEQYF.

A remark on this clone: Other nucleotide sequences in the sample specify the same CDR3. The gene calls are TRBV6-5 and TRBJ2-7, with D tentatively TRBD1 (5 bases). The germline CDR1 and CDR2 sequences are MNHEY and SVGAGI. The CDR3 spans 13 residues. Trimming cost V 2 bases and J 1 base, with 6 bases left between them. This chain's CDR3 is CASSYPGSYEQYF. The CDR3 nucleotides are TGTGCCAGCAGTTACCCAGGGTCCTACGAGCAGTACTTC.

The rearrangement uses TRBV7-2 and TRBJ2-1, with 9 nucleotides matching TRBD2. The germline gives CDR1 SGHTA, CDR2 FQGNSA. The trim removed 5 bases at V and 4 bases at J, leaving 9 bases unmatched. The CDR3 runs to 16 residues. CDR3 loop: CASSQLAGRVYNEQFF. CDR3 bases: TGTGCCAGCAGCCAGCTAGCGGGAAGGGTGTACAATGAGCAGTTCTTC. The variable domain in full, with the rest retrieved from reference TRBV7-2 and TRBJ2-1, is GAGVSQSPSNKVTEKGKDVELRCDPISGHTALYWYRQSLGQGLEFLIYFQGNSAPDKSGLPSDRFSAERTGGSVSTLTIQRTQQEDSAVYLCASSQLAGRVYNEQFFGPGTRLTVL.

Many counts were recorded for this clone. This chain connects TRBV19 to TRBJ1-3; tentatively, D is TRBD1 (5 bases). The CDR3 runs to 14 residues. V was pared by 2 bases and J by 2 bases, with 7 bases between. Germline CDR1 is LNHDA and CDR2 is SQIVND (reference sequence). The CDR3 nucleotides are TGTGCCAGTAGTATACCAGGGCCTGGAAACACCATATATTTT. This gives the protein CASSIPGPGNTIYF.

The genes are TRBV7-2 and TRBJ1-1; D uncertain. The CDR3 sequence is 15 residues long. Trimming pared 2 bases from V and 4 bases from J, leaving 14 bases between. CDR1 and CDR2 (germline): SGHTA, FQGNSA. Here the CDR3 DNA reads TGTGCCAGCAGCTTAAGGACTCACTCAGGCACTGAAGCTTTCTTT. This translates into CASSLRTHSGTEAFF.

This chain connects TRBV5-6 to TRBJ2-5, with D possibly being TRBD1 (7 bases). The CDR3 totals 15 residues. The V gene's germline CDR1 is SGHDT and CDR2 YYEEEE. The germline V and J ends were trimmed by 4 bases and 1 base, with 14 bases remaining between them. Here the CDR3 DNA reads TGTGCCAGCAGCGGGGGGACAGAAATCCAAGAGACCCAGTACTTC. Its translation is CASSGGTEIQETQYF.

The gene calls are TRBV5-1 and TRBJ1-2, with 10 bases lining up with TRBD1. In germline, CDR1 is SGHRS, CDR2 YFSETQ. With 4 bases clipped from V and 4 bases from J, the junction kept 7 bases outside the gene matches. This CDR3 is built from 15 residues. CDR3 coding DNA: TGCGCCAGCAGCACCGGGACAGGGGTCGGCTATGGCTACACCTTC. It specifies CASSTGTGVGYGYTF.

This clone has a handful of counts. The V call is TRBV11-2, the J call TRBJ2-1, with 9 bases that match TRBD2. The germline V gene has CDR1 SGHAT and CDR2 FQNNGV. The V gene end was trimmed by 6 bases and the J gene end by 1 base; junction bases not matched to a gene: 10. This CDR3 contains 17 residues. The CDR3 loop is CASSLLSGGDSYNEQFF. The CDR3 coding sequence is TGTGCCAGCAGTCTCCTTAGCGGGGGAGATTCCTACAATGAGCAGTTCTTC.

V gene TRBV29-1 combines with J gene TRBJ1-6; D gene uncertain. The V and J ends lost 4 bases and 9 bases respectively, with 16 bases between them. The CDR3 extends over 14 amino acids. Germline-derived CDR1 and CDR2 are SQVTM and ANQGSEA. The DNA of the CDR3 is TGCAGCGTTGGGGAGGCCGGTGTAGGTTCACCCCTCCACTTT. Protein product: CSVGEAGVGSPLHF.

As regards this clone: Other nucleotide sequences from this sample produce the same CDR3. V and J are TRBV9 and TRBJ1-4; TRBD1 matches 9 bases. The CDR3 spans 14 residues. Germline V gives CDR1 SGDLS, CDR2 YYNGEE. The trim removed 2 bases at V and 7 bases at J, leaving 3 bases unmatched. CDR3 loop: CASSVGQGGEKLFF. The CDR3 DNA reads TGTGCCAGCAGCGTGGGACAGGGAGGTGAAAAACTGTTTTTT.

CDR3 residues: CASRKRREETQYF. DNA of the CDR3: TGTGCCAGTAGAAAACGGAGGGAAGAGACCCAGTACTTC. The V and J genes are TRBV19 and TRBJ2-5, with a weak D call TRBD2 (6 bases). Germline CDR1 reads LNHDA; CDR2 reads SQIVND (reference sequence). The CDR3 is made up of 13 amino acids. With 6 bases removed from V and 3 bases from J, the gap between germline ends came to 11 bases.

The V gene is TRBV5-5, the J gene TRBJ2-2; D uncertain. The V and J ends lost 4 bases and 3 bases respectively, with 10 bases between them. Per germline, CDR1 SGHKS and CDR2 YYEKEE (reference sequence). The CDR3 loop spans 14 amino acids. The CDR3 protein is CASSQILYTGELFF. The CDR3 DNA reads TGTGCCAGCAGCCAAATTCTATACACCGGGGAGCTGTTTTTT.

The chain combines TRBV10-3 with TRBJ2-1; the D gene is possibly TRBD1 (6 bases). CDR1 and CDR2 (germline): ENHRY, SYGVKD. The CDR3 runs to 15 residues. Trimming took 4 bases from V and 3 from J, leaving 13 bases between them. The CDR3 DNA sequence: TGTGCCATCAGTGGAGGGGGAAAACTCTACAATGAGCAGTTCTTC. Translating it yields CAISGGGKLYNEQFF.

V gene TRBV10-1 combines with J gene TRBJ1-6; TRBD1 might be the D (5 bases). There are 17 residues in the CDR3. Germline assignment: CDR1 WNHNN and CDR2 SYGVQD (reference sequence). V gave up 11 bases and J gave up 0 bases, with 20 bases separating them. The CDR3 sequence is CAGTGRTESSYNSPLHF. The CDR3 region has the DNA TGCGCCGGGACCGGGAGAACCGAAAGCTCCTATAATTCACCCCTCCACTTT.